A single sample gave rise to the 25 T cell receptor beta chains below, sequenced in a study of radiotherapy plus CTLA-4 blockade in lung cancer. Sequenced by immunoSEQ multiplex PCR; TCRdb stores in-frame clones only, minus some. The sample has tens of thousands of clones, 70% to 80% seen once. Sequencing used peripheral blood, obtained from a patient treated with radiotherapy plus ipilimumab. The receptors here all came from a human donor with non-small cell lung cancer who had stable disease on radiotherapy plus ipilimumab.

This chain uses TRBV4-2 with TRBJ2-1, with D perhaps being TRBD1 or TRBD2 (6 bases each). The germline gives CDR1 LGHNA, CDR2 YNFKEQ. Trimming took 3 bases from V and 1 from J, leaving 13 bases between them. CDR3 length: 16 amino acids. CDR3 in amino acids: CASSQEGDSSYNEQFF. The DNA of the CDR3 is TGTGCCAGCAGCCAGGAGGGGGACTCATCCTACAATGAGCAGTTCTTC.

In nucleotides, the CDR3 is TGTGCCAGCAGCTCCCCGGGACTAGCGGGGGCGGAGACCCAGTACTTC. Residues: CASSSPGLAGAETQYF. The chain uses TRBV2 and TRBJ2-5; TRBD2 aligns across 14 bases. This CDR3 comprises 16 residues. After removal of 6 bases from V and 5 bases from J, the junction contained 8 bases not matched to a gene. Germline values: CDR1 SNHLY, CDR2 FYNNEI.

Note on this clone: Other DNA sequences from this sample encode an identical CDR3 as well. V and J are TRBV7-3 and TRBJ2-2; 7 bases align to TRBD1. CDR3 length: 15 amino acids. The J segment lost 1 base and the V segment lost 5 bases, leaving 4 bases of the junction unmatched. CDR1 and CDR2 (germline): SGHTA, FQGTGA. CDR3 nucleotide sequence: TGTGCCAGCAGCCGACAGGGCGGGAACACCGGGGAGCTGTTTTTT. Translation gives CASSRQGGNTGELFF.

The chain uses TRBV15 and TRBJ2-1; 7 positions match TRBD2. Germline V gene data show CDR1 as LNHNV and CDR2 as YYDKDF (reference sequence). This CDR3 comprises 16 residues. V lost 6 bases to trimming and J lost 2 bases; unmatched junction nucleotides: 10. The CDR3 region has the DNA TGTGCCACCAGGAGCCGCGGGGGAACCGCCTACAATGAGCAGTTCTTC. Encoded protein: CATRSRGGTAYNEQFF.

The J gene is TRBJ2-7, the V gene TRBV9; either TRBD1 or TRBD2 may supply D (6 bases each). CDR1 is SGDLS, CDR2 YYNGEE, per germline. V shed 6 bases and J shed 6 bases, with 13 bases lying between them. This CDR3 is built from 12 residues. The CDR3 reads CASTVEGGEQYF. CDR3 nucleotide sequence: TGTGCCAGCACCGTCGAGGGGGGCGAGCAGTACTTC.

V is TRBV6-1 and J is TRBJ2-7; no reliable D call. This CDR3 region has 12 residues. Trimming left V 7 bases short and J 3 bases short, with 10 bases between. Germline values: CDR1 MNHNS, CDR2 SASEGT. The CDR3 nucleotides read TGTGCCAGCAAAGGAGCCAACTACGAGCAGTACGTC. It translates to CASKGANYEQYV.

The rearrangement uses TRBV5-1 and TRBJ1-1, with D perhaps TRBD1 (5 bases). The CDR3 loop spans 15 amino acids. Per the germline V gene, CDR1 is SGHRS and CDR2 is YFSETQ. V lost 0 bases and J lost 2, with 11 bases in between. CDR3 sequence (DNA): TGCGCCAGCAGCTTGGCTAACGGGGGAAACACTGAAGCTTTCTTT. Amino acids: CASSLANGGNTEAFF. The variable domain in full, completed from reference TRBV5-1 and TRBJ1-1, reads KAGVTQTPRYLIKTRGQQVTLSCSPISGHRSVSWYQQTPGQGLQFLFEYFSETQRNKGNFPGRFSGRQFSNSRSEMNVSTLELGDSALYLCASSLANGGNTEAFFGQGTRLTVV.

The CDR3 reads CASSLSDGANYGYTF. The CDR3 DNA sequence: TGTGCCAGCAGTTTATCTGACGGGGCTAACTATGGCTACACCTTC. The V call is TRBV27, the J call TRBJ1-2; no definite D call. CDR3 size: 15 residues. Germline values: CDR1 MNHEY, CDR2 SMNVEV (reference sequence). With 0 bases removed from V and 0 bases from J, the gap between germline ends came to 8 bases.

The table lists this clone with a count of one. The chain is built from TRBV5-1 and TRBJ1-4; 10 positions agree with TRBD1. V lost 3 bases and J lost 6; bases outside the gene matches: 2. The CDR3 contains 14 residues. Germline CDR1 is SGHRS and CDR2 is YFSETQ. The CDR3 coding sequence is TGCGCCAGCAGCTCCGGGACAGGGGATGAAAAACTGTTTTTT. It specifies CASSSGTGDEKLFF. Based on the CDR3 plus reference TRBV5-1 and TRBJ1-4, the full variable domain is KAGVTQTPRYLIKTRGQQVTLSCSPISGHRSVSWYQQTPGQGLQFLFEYFSETQRNKGNFPGRFSGRQFSNSRSEMNVSTLELGDSALYLCASSSGTGDEKLFFGSGTQLSVL.

The rearrangement links TRBV5-4 to TRBJ2-7, with D tentatively TRBD2 (5 bases). CDR1 SGHNT and CDR2 YYREEE come from the germline V gene (reference sequence). This CDR3 has 13 amino acids. The V gene lost 2 bases and the J gene lost 6 bases, with 12 bases spanning the gap. CDR3 loop: CASSLGGDSEQYV. The CDR3 DNA reads TGTGCCAGCAGCTTAGGAGGTGATTCCGAGCAGTACGTC.

The chain couples TRBV18 to TRBJ2-7; tentatively, D is TRBD2 (6 bases). Germline assignment: CDR1 KGHSH and CDR2 LQKENI. V was cut by 3 bases and J by 0 bases, with 12 bases left in between. The CDR3 sequence is 15 residues long. CDR3 coding DNA: TGTGCCAGCTCACCGGGAGGAGACTTCTCCTACGAGCAGTACGTC. Protein product: CASSPGGDFSYEQYV.

The chain links TRBV11-2 to TRBJ1-5, with 7 bases lining up with TRBD1. The CDR3 length is 15 residues. V lost 1 base, J lost 5 bases, and 5 bases stayed unmatched. Per germline, CDR1 SGHAT and CDR2 FQNNGV. The CDR3, as DNA: TGTGCCAGCAGCTTAGCGGGACAGCCATATCAGCCCCAGCATTTT. This gives the protein CASSLAGQPYQPQHF.

The chain employs TRBV6-1 and TRBJ2-7, with a tentative D call TRBD1 (6 bases). In germline, CDR1 is MNHNS, CDR2 SASEGT. Trimming stripped 7 bases from V and 2 bases from J, with 15 bases between. CDR3 length equals 14 residues. In DNA, the CDR3 is TGTGCCAGCATTAACGGACAGATGGCCTACGAGCAGTACGTC. Translating gives CASINGQMAYEQYV.

The chain combines TRBV7-2 with TRBJ1-5; D is uncertain. Germline V gives CDR1 SGHTA, CDR2 FQGNSA. Deletions cut 1 base from V and 0 bases from J, with 10 bases between. The CDR3 has 16 residues. As DNA, the CDR3 is TGTGCCAGCAGCTTAGTGGGAGGGCCTAGCAATCAGCCCCAGCATTTT. Amino acids: CASSLVGGPSNQPQHF.

The chain joins TRBV19 to TRBJ1-2; D is unclear. CDR1 LNHDA and CDR2 SQIVND come from the germline V gene (reference sequence). CDR3 length equals 13 residues. V was pared by 9 bases and J by 3 bases, with 14 bases between. The CDR3 protein is CASLLAGDYGYTF. Here the CDR3 DNA reads TGTGCCAGCCTCTTAGCTGGGGACTATGGCTACACCTTC.

The rearrangement links TRBV6-1 to TRBJ2-2; TRBD2 matches at 8 bases. Per the germline V gene, CDR1 is MNHNS and CDR2 is SASEGT. The CDR3 runs 11 residues. J was trimmed by 13 bases and V by 6 bases; bases with no gene match: 4. In DNA form, the CDR3 reads TGTGCCAGCAGGGAGCGGGGGTGGCTGTTTTTT. It is translated as CASRERGWLFF.

The rearrangement uses TRBV27 and TRBJ1-6; no firm D call. Germline lookup yields CDR1 MNHEY and CDR2 SMNVEV (reference sequence). V was shortened by 5 bases and J by 0 bases, with 11 bases between the two germline ends. The CDR3 has 16 residues. CDR3 region: CASSPSRSSYNSPLHF. CDR3 DNA sequence: TGTGCCAGCAGTCCCTCGAGGAGCTCCTATAATTCACCCCTCCACTTT.

This clone occurred a few times. This chain joins TRBV25-1 and TRBJ1-2; D possibly corresponds to TRBD1 (6 bases). The germline gives CDR1 MGHDK, CDR2 SYGVNS. V was cut by 5 bases and J by 8 bases, with 18 bases left in between. This CDR3 is 14 amino acids long. Here the CDR3 reads CASSKTGSMVGYTF. Here the CDR3 DNA reads TGTGCCAGCAGTAAGACAGGTTCTATGGTGGGCTACACCTTC.

J is TRBJ1-2 and V is TRBV15; 7 bases align to TRBD1. The germline V gene has CDR1 LNHNV and CDR2 YYDKDF (reference sequence). The V gene end was trimmed by 0 bases and the J gene end by 1 base; junction bases not matched to a gene: 17. The CDR3 runs 20 residues. The CDR3 sequence: CATSRDSRGPGTKNNYGYTF. For the CDR3, the DNA is TGTGCCACCAGCAGAGATTCTAGGGGGCCGGGTACGAAGAATAACTATGGCTACACCTTC.

This clone was seen more than once but under ten times. Written as DNA, the CDR3 is TGTGCCAGCAGCGAGGACAGGGTCCTTGGTAACATTCAGTACTTC. It specifies CASSEDRVLGNIQYF. V usage is TRBV5-4 and J usage is TRBJ2-4; TRBD1 aligns across 8 bases. This CDR3 is built from 15 residues. V was pared by 4 bases and J by 7 bases, with 10 bases of the junction left unmatched. CDR1 is SGHNT, CDR2 YYREEE, per germline (reference sequence).

This chain joins TRBV6-9 and TRBJ1-2, with no clear D. Germline CDR1 reads MNHGY; CDR2 reads SVAAGI. The V end was cut by 7 bases, the J end by 5 bases, with 17 bases between. The CDR3 is 14 residues long. CDR3: CASTSPPDSYGYTF. The CDR3 DNA follows: TGTGCCAGCACCTCACCACCAGATTCTTATGGCTACACCTTC.

The chain is built from TRBV6-6 and TRBJ1-5; 9 bases match TRBD1. CDR1 and CDR2 (germline): MNHNY, SVGAGI (reference sequence). This CDR3 contains 14 residues. V lost 5 bases and J lost 5; bases outside the gene matches: 4. The CDR3, as DNA: TGTGCCAGCAGTCTCGGGACAGGGCATCAGCCCCAGCATTTT. It is translated as CASSLGTGHQPQHF.

V is TRBV5-1 and J is TRBJ2-3, with D maybe TRBD1 (6 bases). This CDR3 region has 14 residues. V dropped 3 bases and J dropped 5 bases, with 13 bases sitting between them. Germline lookup yields CDR1 SGHRS and CDR2 YFSETQ. This CDR3 reads CASSSSKGQDTQYF. The CDR3 nucleotides read TGCGCCAGCAGCTCATCTAAGGGACAAGATACGCAGTATTTT. The entire variable domain, with the rest obtained from reference TRBV5-1 and TRBJ2-3, is as follows: KAGVTQTPRYLIKTRGQQVTLSCSPISGHRSVSWYQQTPGQGLQFLFEYFSETQRNKGNFPGRFSGRQFSNSRSEMNVSTLELGDSALYLCASSSSKGQDTQYFGPGTRLTVL.

This chain links TRBV7-2 with TRBJ1-2; 10 bases agree with TRBD1. The germline V gene has CDR1 SGHTA and CDR2 FQGNSA. The junction had 4 bases not matched to a gene; V was cut back by 5 bases and J by 7 bases. There are 13 residues in the CDR3. CDR3 nucleotides: TGTGCCAGCAGCCGGGGACAGGGGTTTGGCTACACCTTC. As protein: CASSRGQGFGYTF.

In this sample, this clone turned up a few times. The rearrangement uses TRBV6-5 and TRBJ1-5; D unresolved. V lost 5 bases and J lost 6, with 11 bases in between. This CDR3 spans 13 amino acids. The germline gives CDR1 MNHEY, CDR2 SVGAGI. CDR3 sequence: CASSDAVSQPQHF. CDR3 sequence (DNA): TGTGCCAGCAGTGACGCGGTGTCTCAGCCCCAGCATTTT.